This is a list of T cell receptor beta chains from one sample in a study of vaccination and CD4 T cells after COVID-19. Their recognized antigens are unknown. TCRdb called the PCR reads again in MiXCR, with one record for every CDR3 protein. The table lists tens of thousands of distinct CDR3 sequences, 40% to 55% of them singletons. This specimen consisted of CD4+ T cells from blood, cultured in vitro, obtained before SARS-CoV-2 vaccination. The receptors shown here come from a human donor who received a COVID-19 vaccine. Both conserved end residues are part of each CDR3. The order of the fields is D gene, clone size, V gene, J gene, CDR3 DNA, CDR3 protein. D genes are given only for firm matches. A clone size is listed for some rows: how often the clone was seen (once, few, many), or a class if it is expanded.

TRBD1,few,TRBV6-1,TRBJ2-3,TGTGCCAGCAGGGACAGGGTAAGGACAGATACGCAGTATTTT,CASRDRVRTDTQYF
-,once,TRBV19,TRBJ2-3,TGTGCCAGTAGTACGGGGACAGATACGCAGTATTTT,CASSTGTDTQYF
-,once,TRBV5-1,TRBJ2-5,TGCGCCAGCAGTTTCGAAGGGGGCCAAGAGACCCAGTACTTC,CASSFEGGQETQYF
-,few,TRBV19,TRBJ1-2,TGTGCCAGTGGACAAAGGGGGGGGCCCTACGACTATGGCTACACCTTC,CASGQRGGPYDYGYTF
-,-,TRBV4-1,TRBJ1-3,TGCGCCAGCAGCCAAGAGTTGGTTCGGGGCACCATATATTTT,CASSQELVRGTIYF
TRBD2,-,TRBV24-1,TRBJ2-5,TGTGCCACCAGTGGAGTGGTAGCGGGGGAGGAGGAGACCCAGTACTTC,CATSGVVAGEEETQYF
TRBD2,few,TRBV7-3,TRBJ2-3,TGTGCCAGCAGCTTCGGCGGGGGGGCCGGAACAGATACGCAGTATTTT,CASSFGGGAGTDTQYF
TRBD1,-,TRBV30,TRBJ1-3,TGTGCCTGGAGGATACAGGGGGCTGCTGGAAACACCATATATTTT,CAWRIQGAAGNTIYF
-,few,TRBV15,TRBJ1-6,TGTGCCACCAGCAGAGATCCCGGGAATTCACCCCTCCACTTT,CATSRDPGNSPLHF
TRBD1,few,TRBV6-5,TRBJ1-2,TGTGCCAGCAGTTACCCGACAGGGGGTACGGGCTACACCTTC,CASSYPTGGTGYTF
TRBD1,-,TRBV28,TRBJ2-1,TGTGCCAGCAGGGGCGGACAGGGGATCTCCCCGGGGTTCTTC,CASRGGQGISPGFF
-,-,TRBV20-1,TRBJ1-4,TGCAGTGCTAGAGATGGGGCAGGGAATGAAAAACTGTTTTTT,CSARDGAGNEKLFF
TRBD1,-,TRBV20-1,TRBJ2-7,TGCAGTGCTAGGCTCCCGGGACAGTCCTACGAGCAGTACTTC,CSARLPGQSYEQYF
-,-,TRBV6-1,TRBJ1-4,TGTGCCAGCAGTGACGTTACGGTAGGGTTTACTCCAACGGGGGAAAAACTGTTTTTT,CASSDVTVGFTPTGEKLFF
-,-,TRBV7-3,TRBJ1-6,TGTGCCAGCAGCTTAACGGGGAGGAATTCACCCCTCCACTTT,CASSLTGRNSPLHF
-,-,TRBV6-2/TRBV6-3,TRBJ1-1,TGTGCCAGCAGCCACGGGGGCAGCTTGAACACTGAAGCTTTCTTT,CASSHGGSLNTEAFF
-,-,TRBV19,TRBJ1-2,TGTGCCAGTAGGCTCGGGCCGGGATATGGCTACACCTTC,CASRLGPGYGYTF
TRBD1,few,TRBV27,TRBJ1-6,TGTGCCAGCAGTCCGCAGGGGGCGCGAAATTCACCCCTCCACTTT,CASSPQGARNSPLHF
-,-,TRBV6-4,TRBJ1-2,TGTGCCAGCAGTGATTCGGGTAACTATGGCTACACCTTC,CASSDSGNYGYTF